This T cell receptor beta chain is from a study of cytomegalovirus exposure and HLA in healthy donors. The V end lost 7 bases, the J end lost 0 bases, and 13 bases lay between the germline ends. The germline V gene encodes CDR1 LNHDA and CDR2 SQIVND (reference sequence). This CDR3 spans 15 amino acids. Remarks on this clone: Its antigen is undetermined.

Notes on the study in general: A classifier reportedly called cytomegalovirus status with high sensitivity and specificity.

The primer mix had 60 Vbeta and 13 Jbeta primers. The data were produced by immunoSEQ multiplex PCR, yet TCRdb's version contains in-frame clones alone and is incomplete. The table lists fewer than 250,000 clones, less than 85% of them singletons. The source is a man aged 18 to 30 in good health and CMV-seronegative. The chain combines TRBV19 with TRBJ1-5, with a weak D call TRBD1 (5 bases). The specimen was PBMCs. CDR3 DNA: TGTGCCAGTACGACCGGGCAGGGTAGCAATCAGCCCCAGCATTTT. This codes for CASTTGQGSNQPQHF.